A selection of T cell receptor beta chains follows, all from one sample in a study of response to subunit inactivated influenza vaccine. Each CDR3 protein is one row after TCRdb ran MiXCR on the RT-PCR reads. The sample contains about 500,000 distinct CDR3 sequences, over 10% of which appear only once. The sample consisted of PBMCs from blood, taken around seven weeks after vaccination. The receptors were sampled from a man in his fifties or sixties who received an inactivated influenza vaccine. The CDR3 runs from the conserved cysteine through the conserved F or W. D genes are given only for firm matches. Expanded clones get a size class; other rows say once, few or many, or leave the size out.

v_gene	abundance	j_gene	d_gene	CDR3nt	CDR3aa
TRBV20-1	few	TRBJ2-7	NA	TGCAGTGCTAGAGATTGGTGGGGGAGTACCTACGAGCAGTACTTC	CSARDWWGSTYEQYF
TRBV12-3/TRBV12-4	few	TRBJ2-7	TRBD2	TGTGCCAGCAGTTTTAGCGGGGCTAAGTACGAGCAGTACTTC	CASSFSGAKYEQYF
TRBV20-1	many	TRBJ2-3	NA	TGCAGTGCTAGAGGAGGAGGGGGGGGTGGTTTCACAGATACGCAGTATTTT	CSARGGGGGGFTDTQYF
TRBV28	NA	TRBJ1-4	TRBD1	TGTGCCAGCAGTTTTGACAGGGAGGGGCGAAAACTGTTTTTT	CASSFDREGRKLFF
TRBV7-2	few	TRBJ2-1	TRBD2	TGTGCCAGCAGCCCCCTCGGACTAGCGGGGGGGTACAATGAGCAGTTCTTC	CASSPLGLAGGYNEQFF
TRBV20-1	NA	TRBJ2-1	TRBD2	TGCAGTGCTAGAGTCCCGGGACTAGCGGAGTACAATGAGCAGTTCTTC	CSARVPGLAEYNEQFF
TRBV7-3	NA	TRBJ2-3	TRBD2	TGTGCCAGCAGCTTAACCCCGGTGGGGACTAGCGCAACCACAGATACGCAGTATTTT	CASSLTPVGTSATTDTQYF
TRBV28	few	TRBJ2-3	TRBD2	TGTGCCAGCACCCAGGGACTAATTACAGATACGCAGTATTTT	CASTQGLITDTQYF
TRBV20-1	few	TRBJ2-7	NA	TGCAGTGCTAGACCGACGGATTCCTACGAGCAGTACTTC	CSARPTDSYEQYF
TRBV3-1	NA	TRBJ1-1	NA	TGTGCCAGCAGCCCGGGACAATACGGCGGCACTGAAGCTTTCTTT	CASSPGQYGGTEAFF
TRBV20-1	few	TRBJ2-1	TRBD2	TGCAGTGCTAGAGCTAGTGGGAGGGTTGGAAATGAGCAGTTCTTC	CSARASGRVGNEQFF
TRBV5-1	many	TRBJ1-1	NA	TGCGCCAGCAGCTTCAGCGGGGAGAACACTGAAGCTTTCTTT	CASSFSGENTEAFF
TRBV28	many	TRBJ1-1	NA	TGTGCCAGCAGTTTTCCGGGGAACACTGAAGCTTTCTTT	CASSFPGNTEAFF
TRBV15	NA	TRBJ2-4	TRBD2	TGTGCCACCAGCAGAGGTGGACTAGCGGATTCCAAAAACATTCAGTACTTC	CATSRGGLADSKNIQYF
TRBV7-9	few	TRBJ2-3	NA	TGTGCCAGCAGCTCGACCCCCGGGACTAGCACAGATACGCAGTATTTT	CASSSTPGTSTDTQYF
TRBV2	NA	TRBJ1-2	TRBD1	TGTGCCAGCAGGGACAGGAGTTTCCTTGGTGGCTACACCTTC	CASRDRSFLGGYTF
TRBV20-1	many	TRBJ1-5	NA	TGCAGTGCTACCCGGGGGGGTAATCAGCCCCAGCATTTT	CSATRGGNQPQHF
TRBV7-2	NA	TRBJ2-5	NA	TGTGCCAGCAGCTTCCGAGTTGAGACCCAGTACTTC	CASSFRVETQYF
TRBV7-2	many	TRBJ2-7	TRBD1	TGTGCCAGCAGCTTAGCGTATGACAGGGCCCACGAGCAGTACTTC	CASSLAYDRAHEQYF
TRBV7-9	NA	TRBJ2-2	NA	TGTGCCAGCAGCTTAAGGGGGATAACGAACACCGGGGAGCTGTTTTTT	CASSLRGITNTGELFF
TRBV4-3	few	TRBJ2-1	TRBD2	TGCGCCAGCAGCCAAGACGGGGGAGAACTAGCGGGAGCCCCGTACAATGAGCAGTTCTTC	CASSQDGGELAGAPYNEQFF
TRBV5-1	many	TRBJ2-1	TRBD1	TGCGCCAGCAGCCTCCGGACAGGGGGCATTGACAATGAGCAGTTCTTC	CASSLRTGGIDNEQFF
TRBV5-1	NA	TRBJ1-1	NA	TGCGCCAGCCGTGGGGTCCAGGGGACTGAAGCTTTCTTT	CASRGVQGTEAFF
TRBV18	NA	TRBJ2-5	NA	TGTGCCAGCTCACCAATGACATCCCAAGAGACCCAGTACTTC	CASSPMTSQETQYF
TRBV29-1	NA	TRBJ2-5	NA	TGCAGCGTTGAACTCAGGGATATACAAGAGACCCAGTACTTC	CSVELRDIQETQYF
TRBV15	many	TRBJ2-1	NA	TGTGCCACCAGCAGAGATTCCAGGACCTACAATGAGCAGTTCTTC	CATSRDSRTYNEQFF
TRBV20-1	many	TRBJ2-3	NA	TGCAGTGCTTTTTGGAATACGCAGTATTTT	CSAFWNTQYF
TRBV6-5	few	TRBJ2-7	TRBD2	TGTGCCAGCAGTTACTCGCCTAGCGGGAAGTACGAGCAGTACTTC	CASSYSPSGKYEQYF
TRBV10-3	many	TRBJ2-3	TRBD1	TGTGCCATCAGTGACCCGGGGACAGGGAGCACAGATACGCAGTATTTT	CAISDPGTGSTDTQYF
TRBV4-3	NA	TRBJ2-1	TRBD1	TGCGCCAGCAGCCAAGTCGACAGGGGGCTCGATGAGCAGTTCTTC	CASSQVDRGLDEQFF
TRBV7-8	few	TRBJ2-3	NA	TGTGCCAGCAGCCCACGAGGACTACAGAGCACAGATACGCAGTATTTT	CASSPRGLQSTDTQYF
TRBV20-1	few	TRBJ2-1	NA	TGCAGTGCTGAACACGGGACTTTTAGCTCCTACAATGAGCAGTTCTTC	CSAEHGTFSSYNEQFF
TRBV7-9	many	TRBJ1-2	TRBD1	TGTGCCAGCAGCTTATCAGGGGGCAACTATGGCTACACCTTC	CASSLSGGNYGYTF
TRBV12-3/TRBV12-4	NA	TRBJ2-2	TRBD1	TGTGCCAGCACCAGGACAGGGAACACCGGGGAGCTGTTTTTT	CASTRTGNTGELFF
TRBV10-3	NA	TRBJ2-3	NA	TGTGCCATCAGTGATCGACTGTTCTCTAGCACAGATACGCAGTATTTT	CAISDRLFSSTDTQYF
TRBV3-1	few	TRBJ1-2	NA	TGTGCCAGCAGCCGCGGGACTTCAGAAGGCTACACCTTC	CASSRGTSEGYTF
TRBV29-1	NA	TRBJ2-2	NA	TGCAGCGTTACAGGGATCCTTCTCCTCTCGAACACCGGGGAGCTGTTTTTT	CSVTGILLLSNTGELFF
TRBV11-1	NA	TRBJ2-1	NA	TGTGCCAGCAGCCCTCGGACGGGAGACCCCTACAATGAGCAGTTCTTC	CASSPRTGDPYNEQFF
TRBV5-5	NA	TRBJ1-3	NA	TGTGCCAGCCGGAAGAACTCTGGAAACACCATATATTTT	CASRKNSGNTIYF
TRBV19	few	TRBJ2-4	TRBD1	TGTGCCAGTACCCTGAAGGGGTCAGGGGGAAACATTCAGTACTTC	CASTLKGSGGNIQYF
TRBV7-2	NA	TRBJ2-1	NA	TGTGCCAGCAGCCCAAAATTTGGGACGGCTAACAATGAGCAGTTCTTC	CASSPKFGTANNEQFF
TRBV6-1	few	TRBJ1-3	NA	TGTGCCAGCAGTGAGGATGGAGGGAGCTCTGGAAACACCATATATTTT	CASSEDGGSSGNTIYF
TRBV4-2	few	TRBJ2-7	NA	TGTGCCAGCAGCCAAGAAAAGGGGGATGAGCAGTACTTC	CASSQEKGDEQYF
TRBV2	NA	TRBJ2-5	TRBD2	TGTGCCAGTAAGCTGACTAGCGGACCACAAGAGACCCAGTACTTC	CASKLTSGPQETQYF
TRBV6-5	NA	TRBJ2-7	TRBD2	TGTGCCAGCAGTTACCCGGTGACTAGCGGGAGTAATCTCGACGAGCAGTACTTC	CASSYPVTSGSNLDEQYF
TRBV20-1	NA	TRBJ1-6	NA	TGCAGTGCTAGATTCCCTCCGGGACACCTTAATTCACCCCTCCACTTT	CSARFPPGHLNSPLHF
TRBV7-2	many	TRBJ2-7	NA	TGTGCCAGCAGCTTGGGGACTCGCTACGAGCAGTACTTC	CASSLGTRYEQYF
TRBV20-1	many	TRBJ2-7	TRBD1	TGCAGTGCTGACAGGCCCGGGACAGGGAGAGACGAGCAGTACTTC	CSADRPGTGRDEQYF
TRBV7-8	NA	TRBJ2-1	TRBD1	TGTGCCAGCAGCAGCCGGGACAGGGGGCCTAATGAGCAGTTCTTC	CASSSRDRGPNEQFF
TRBV20-1	NA	TRBJ2-3	TRBD2	TGCTGCGCTAGAGATCTAGCGGGGGGGCCCGCAGATACGCAGTATTTT	CCARDLAGGPADTQYF
TRBV5-5	NA	TRBJ2-7	NA	TGTGCCAGCAGCTACTCCTTCCAAGAGCAGTACTTC	CASSYSFQEQYF
TRBV7-2	many	TRBJ2-1	NA	TGTGCCAGCAGTCGAGATCAGTACAATGAGCAGTTCTTC	CASSRDQYNEQFF
TRBV12-3/TRBV12-4	NA	TRBJ2-7	NA	TGTGCCAGCAGTCCAACTGAAGCAGTCTACGAGCAGTACTTC	CASSPTEAVYEQYF
TRBV12-3/TRBV12-4	many	TRBJ2-4	NA	TGTGCCAGCAGAACAGGGTCCGCAAACATTCAGTACTTC	CASRTGSANIQYF